This TCR beta chain was identified in a study of blood T cell repertoires in COVID-19. About the study: COVID-19 samples, acute and convalescent, were from the United States, Italy and Spain. The cDNA or gDNA used as material had been derived from T cells, B-cell-depleted T cells, or PBMCs.

Participants' own reports of clinical history determined their cohort assignment. Authors' analysis steps: Reference gene primer amplification yielded estimated nucleated cell counts. Repertoires were generated with immunoSEQ multiplex PCR, while TCRdb's copy carries only in-frame clones and drops some. For V, J and clone size, that table is used; D and trimming come from the DNA. The repertoire has about 380,000 clones, 88% of them found once; the top ten carry 1.2%. This clone was picked up a small number of times. Germline V gene sequence: CDR1 SGDLS, CDR2 YYNGEE. This CDR3 contains 15 residues. V lost 3 bases, J lost 0 bases, and 10 bases lay in between.

The V gene is TRBV9, the J gene TRBJ1-5; no clear D. Specimen: PBMCs or T cells enriched from blood (not recorded which). This TCR derives from a woman between 18 and 29 years old who had recovered from COVID-19. CDR3 sequence (DNA): TGTGCCAGCAGCGAGTCCCCTAGTAGCAATCAGCCCCAGCATTTT. The encoded protein is CASSESPSSNQPQHF.